The 21 T cell receptor beta chains listed next were all sequenced from one sample in a study of PD-L1 blockade in urothelial cancer. Time point in this sample: pretreatment peripheral blood. The data were produced by immunoSEQ multiplex PCR, yet TCRdb's version contains in-frame clones alone and is incomplete. Among fewer than 80,000 clones, around 86% were seen once, and the ten largest hold around 3.2%. The source was PBMCs, collected around atezolizumab (anti-PD-L1) treatment. The receptors come from a man aged 70-80 years with urothelial cancer.

This chain uses TRBV7-2 with TRBJ2-6; 8 bases are a match to TRBD2. The V and J ends lost 7 bases and 2 bases, in that order; junction bases with no gene match: 4. From germline, CDR1 is SGHTA and CDR2 FQGNSA. The CDR3 contains 15 residues. For the CDR3, the DNA is TGTGCCAGCACCCGGGGGGGAGCTGGGGCCAACGTCCTGACTTTC. Translation: CASTRGGAGANVLTF.

The rearrangement joins TRBV7-8 to TRBJ1-1; D remains ambiguous. CDR3 length: 16 residues. Germline CDR1 and CDR2: SGHVS and FQNEAQ. V shed 4 bases and J shed 0 bases, with 15 bases lying between them. CDR3 sequence: CASSSFMALMNTEAFF. CDR3 DNA: TGTGCCAGCAGCTCTTTTATGGCCCTCATGAACACTGAAGCTTTCTTT.

This clone was recorded once. The chain uses TRBV2 and TRBJ2-7; D may be TRBD2 (7 bases). The V end was cut by 9 bases, the J end by 5 bases, with 32 bases between. The germline CDR1 and CDR2 sequences are SNHLY and FYNNEI. The CDR3 spans 18 residues. CDR3 region: CASQTGPSGREFSDEQYF. CDR3 nucleotides: TGTGCCAGTCAAACAGGGCCAAGCGGGCGGGAGTTCAGCGACGAGCAGTACTTC.

The chain has TRBV19 and TRBJ2-1, with 11 bases lining up with TRBD2. The CDR3 sequence is 15 residues long. Losses at the gene ends were 2 bases for V and 6 bases for J; bases not matched to a gene: 3. Germline lookup yields CDR1 LNHDA and CDR2 SQIVND (reference sequence). The CDR3 DNA follows: TGTGCCAGTAGTATAACTAGCGGGAGAGGCAATGAGCAGTTCTTC. Its protein is CASSITSGRGNEQFF.

The genes are TRBV5-1 and TRBJ2-7, with 11 positions matching TRBD2. Unmatched junction bases numbered 5, after V lost 0 bases and J lost 6 bases. In germline, CDR1 is SGHRS, CDR2 YFSETQ. There are 15 residues in the CDR3. CDR3 DNA: TGCGCCAGCAGCTTGGCCGGACTAGCGGGTATCGAGCAGTACTTC. Translated: CASSLAGLAGIEQYF. The variable domain in full, with the rest retrieved from reference TRBV5-1 and TRBJ2-7, is KAGVTQTPRYLIKTRGQQVTLSCSPISGHRSVSWYQQTPGQGLQFLFEYFSETQRNKGNFPGRFSGRQFSNSRSEMNVSTLELGDSALYLCASSLAGLAGIEQYFGPGTRLTVT.

V is TRBV9 and J is TRBJ1-3, with D possibly being TRBD1 (6 bases). This CDR3 region has 14 residues. V was shortened by 3 bases and J by 6 bases, with 13 bases between the two germline ends. CDR1 and CDR2 (germline): SGDLS, YYNGEE. Here the CDR3 DNA reads TGTGCCAGCAGCGCTCGGGACATACTAAACACCATATATTTT. Translated: CASSARDILNTIYF.

The chain links TRBV29-1 to TRBJ1-2; D is possibly TRBD1 (5 bases). This CDR3 has 14 amino acids. V gave up 4 bases and J gave up 8 bases, with 20 bases separating them. Germline lookup yields CDR1 SQVTM and CDR2 ANQGSEA. This CDR3 is CSVVGGDQSEGYTF. The CDR3 DNA reads as TGCAGCGTTGTTGGAGGGGATCAGTCGGAAGGCTACACCTTC.

This chain joins TRBV5-1 and TRBJ2-3; D is perhaps TRBD2 (6 bases). Germline CDR1 reads SGHRS; CDR2 reads YFSETQ. V shed 4 bases and J shed 0 bases, with 12 bases lying between them. This CDR3 is 15 amino acids long. This CDR3 is CASSLSGTSTDTQYF. The CDR3 bases are TGCGCCAGCAGCCTCTCCGGGACTAGCACAGATACGCAGTATTTT.

The genes are TRBV5-6 and TRBJ2-1; 11 nucleotides match TRBD2. Germline CDR1 and CDR2: SGHDT and YYEEEE. This CDR3 has 15 amino acids. Trimming took 4 bases from V and 3 from J; bases not matched to a gene: 3. CDR3 nucleotide sequence: TGTGCCAGCAGCAAAGGACTAGCGGGCTACAATGAGCAGTTCTTC. Protein sequence: CASSKGLAGYNEQFF.

This clone was recorded once. The V gene is TRBV10-3, the J gene TRBJ2-1, with 11 bases that match TRBD2. CDR3 length equals 16 residues. Germline values: CDR1 ENHRY, CDR2 SYGVKD. After removal of 4 bases from V and 3 bases from J, the junction contained 5 bases not matched to a gene. CDR3 loop: CAISATGTSGYNEQFF. In DNA form, the CDR3 reads TGTGCCATCAGTGCTACCGGGACTAGCGGCTACAATGAGCAGTTCTTC.

The DNA of the CDR3 is TGTGCCAGTAGTATACAGGGGAGGGACTACACCTTC. This codes for CASSIQGRDYTF. V usage is TRBV19 and J usage is TRBJ1-2, with TRBD1 as a possible D gene (6 bases). Trimming took off 2 bases at V and 10 bases at J, with 11 bases between the two ends. The CDR3 consists of 12 residues. Germline assignment: CDR1 LNHDA and CDR2 SQIVND (reference sequence).

The chain uses TRBV4-1 and TRBJ2-7; 7 bases align to TRBD1. The CDR3 consists of 17 residues. V shed 1 base, J shed 1 base, and the junction held 10 bases outside the gene matches. Germline assignment: CDR1 MGHRA and CDR2 YSYEKL. CDR3 nucleotide sequence: TGCGCCAGCAGCCAAGGGCCCCGGGACAGAATATCCTACGAGCAGTACTTC. This translates into CASSQGPRDRISYEQYF.

The chain recombines TRBV18 with TRBJ1-1; a weak D match, TRBD1 (5 bases). Trimming left V 5 bases short and J 1 base short, with 8 bases between. The germline CDR1 and CDR2 sequences are KGHSH and LQKENI. The CDR3 is 13 amino acids. The CDR3: CASSTDKNTEAFF. In DNA, the CDR3 is TGTGCCAGCTCAACGGACAAGAACACTGAAGCTTTCTTT. The full variable domain, in which reference TRBV18 and TRBJ1-1 provide the parts outside the CDR3, is NAGVMQNPRHLVRRRGQEARLRCSPMKGHSHVYWYRQLPEEGLKFMVYLQKENIIDESGMPKERFSAEFPKEGPSILRIQQVVRGDSAAYFCASSTDKNTEAFFGQGTRLTVV.

The DNA of the CDR3 is TGCGCCAGCAGAGGGACAGGGGGGGAAAACATTCAGTACTTC. Translating gives CASRGTGGENIQYF. The rearrangement joins TRBV5-1 to TRBJ2-4; 11 positions agree with TRBD1. Germline V gene lookup returns CDR1 SGHRS and CDR2 YFSETQ. This CDR3 contains 14 residues. V shed 5 bases, J shed 5 bases, and the junction held 3 bases outside the gene matches.

This clone was seen only a few times. V is TRBV5-6 and J is TRBJ1-5, with D maybe TRBD1 (6 bases). Per germline, CDR1 SGHDT and CDR2 YYEEEE. V dropped 3 bases and J dropped 5 bases, with 18 bases sitting between them. The CDR3 has 16 residues. CDR3 amino acids: CASSYTTGTLDQPQHF. Here the CDR3 DNA reads TGTGCCAGCAGCTATACCACAGGGACATTGGATCAGCCCCAGCATTTT.

This clone came up once. J is TRBJ1-4 and V is TRBV15; the match to TRBD1 covers 8 bases. The CDR3 covers 17 residues. V shed 0 bases and J 4 bases; nucleotides not matched to a gene: 7. Germline V gives CDR1 LNHNV, CDR2 YYDKDF (reference sequence). The CDR3 DNA follows: TGTGCCACCAGCAGAGATCGCGGACAGGGCCTTAATGAAAAACTGTTTTTT. Its translation is CATSRDRGQGLNEKLFF.

This chain connects TRBV18 to TRBJ2-2; 9 positions agree with TRBD1. V lost 3 bases, J lost 3 bases, and 5 bases stayed unmatched. The length of the CDR3 is 16 residues. The germline V gene encodes CDR1 KGHSH and CDR2 LQKENI. The CDR3 sequence: CASSPYGDRDTGELFF. The CDR3 DNA follows: TGTGCCAGCTCACCTTACGGGGACAGGGACACCGGGGAGCTGTTTTTT.

This rearrangement joins TRBV5-1 to TRBJ1-1; 11 bases fit TRBD1. Germline V gene sequence: CDR1 SGHRS, CDR2 YFSETQ. V lost 4 bases and J lost 6; bases outside the gene matches: 23. CDR3 length: 20 residues. The CDR3 spells CASSPGTGGRGLKGIPEAFF. The CDR3 bases are TGCGCCAGCAGCCCGGGGACAGGGGGACGAGGACTCAAGGGTATCCCTGAAGCTTTCTTT.

The rearrangement links TRBV11-2 to TRBJ2-1, with D possibly matching TRBD1 (5 bases). CDR1 SGHAT and CDR2 FQNNGV come from the germline V gene. This CDR3 region has 13 residues. The ends were cut back, 3 bases at V and 4 bases at J, with 7 bases in the middle. In nucleotides, the CDR3 is TGTGCCAGCAGCTTTAGGGGATACAATGAGCAGTTCTTC. As protein: CASSFRGYNEQFF.

This chain joins TRBV6-5 and TRBJ2-7; 11 nucleotides agree with TRBD2. V lost 0 bases and J lost 0; bases outside the gene matches: 1. The CDR3 runs 16 residues. Germline V CDR1 and CDR2: MNHEY, SVGAGI. CDR3 bases: TGTGCCAGCAGTTACTCACTAGCGGGAGACTCCTACGAGCAGTACTTC. As protein: CASSYSLAGDSYEQYF.

This chain connects TRBV7-6 to TRBJ2-7; weak D call: TRBD2 (5 bases). The V and J ends lost 3 bases and 5 bases respectively, with 14 bases between them. CDR1 is SGHVS, CDR2 FNYEAQ, per germline. The CDR3 totals 14 residues. CDR3 amino acids: CASSLEAASHEQYF. The CDR3 DNA follows: TGTGCCAGCAGCTTGGAGGCAGCTTCCCACGAGCAGTACTTC.